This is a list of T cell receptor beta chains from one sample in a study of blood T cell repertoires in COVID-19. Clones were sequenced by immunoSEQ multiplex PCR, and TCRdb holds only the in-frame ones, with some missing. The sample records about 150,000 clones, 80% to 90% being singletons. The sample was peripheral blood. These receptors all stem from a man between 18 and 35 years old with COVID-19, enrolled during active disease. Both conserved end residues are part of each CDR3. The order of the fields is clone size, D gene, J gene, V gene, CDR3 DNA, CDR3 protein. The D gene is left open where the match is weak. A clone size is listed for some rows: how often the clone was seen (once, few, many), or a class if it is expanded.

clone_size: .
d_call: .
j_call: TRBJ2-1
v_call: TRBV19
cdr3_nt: TGTGCCAGCAATCGGGACAACTCCTACAATGAGCAGTTCTTC
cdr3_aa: CASNRDNSYNEQFF

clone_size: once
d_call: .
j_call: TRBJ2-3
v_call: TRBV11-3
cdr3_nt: TGTGCCAGCAGCTTAAGGGGGACAGATACGCAGTATTTT
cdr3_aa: CASSLRGTDTQYF

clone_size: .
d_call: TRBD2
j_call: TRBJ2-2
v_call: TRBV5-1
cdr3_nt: TGCGCCAGCAGCTGGACTAGCGGGAGATTTGGCGGGGAGCTGTTTTTT
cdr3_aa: CASSWTSGRFGGELFF

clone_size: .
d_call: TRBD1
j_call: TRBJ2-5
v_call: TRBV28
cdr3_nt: TGTGCCAGCAGTTTAAGACAGGGGAAAGAGACCCAGTACTTC
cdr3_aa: CASSLRQGKETQYF

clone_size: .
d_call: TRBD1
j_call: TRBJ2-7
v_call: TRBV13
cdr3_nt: TGTGCCAGCAGCCCAGGGGACAGACGTCCCCACGAGCAGTACTTC
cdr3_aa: CASSPGDRRPHEQYF

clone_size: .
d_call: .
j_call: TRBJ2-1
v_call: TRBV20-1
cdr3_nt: TGCAGTGCTCTCTACAATGAGCAGTTCTTC
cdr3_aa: CSALYNEQFF

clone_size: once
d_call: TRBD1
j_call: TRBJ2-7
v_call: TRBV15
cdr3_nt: TGTGCCACCAGCCCGGTCTCGGGACAGGGGGCACACGAGCAGTACTTC
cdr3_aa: CATSPVSGQGAHEQYF

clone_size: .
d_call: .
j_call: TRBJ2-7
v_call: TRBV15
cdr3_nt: TGTGCCACCAGCAAAGACCCTACAGGGATAGACGAGCAGTACTTC
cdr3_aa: CATSKDPTGIDEQYF

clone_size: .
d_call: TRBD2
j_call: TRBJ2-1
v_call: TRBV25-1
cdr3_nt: TGTGCCAGCAGTGTCATGACTAGCGGATACAATGAGCAGTTCTTC
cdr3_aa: CASSVMTSGYNEQFF

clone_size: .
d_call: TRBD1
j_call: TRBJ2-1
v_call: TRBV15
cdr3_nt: TGTGCCACCAGCTTAACCGGGACAGGTTCCTACAATGAGCAGTTCTTC
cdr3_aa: CATSLTGTGSYNEQFF

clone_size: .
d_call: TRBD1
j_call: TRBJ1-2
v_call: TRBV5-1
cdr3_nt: TGCGCCAGCAGCTTGGCCAGGGGGACGGCTGGCTACACCTTC
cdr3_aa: CASSLARGTAGYTF

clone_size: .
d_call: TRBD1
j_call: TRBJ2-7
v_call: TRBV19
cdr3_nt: TGTGCCAGTAGTATATTGGCACAGGGGGCGCAATACGAGCAGTACTTC
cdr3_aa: CASSILAQGAQYEQYF

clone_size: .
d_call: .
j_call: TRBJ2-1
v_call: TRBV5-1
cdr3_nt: TGCGCCAGCATCTATAGCGGTCCTGAGCAGTTCTTC
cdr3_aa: CASIYSGPEQFF

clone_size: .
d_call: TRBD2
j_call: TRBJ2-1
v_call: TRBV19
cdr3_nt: TGTGCCAGTAGTATCAGTCTAGCGGGATATGAGCAGTTCTTC
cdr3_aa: CASSISLAGYEQFF

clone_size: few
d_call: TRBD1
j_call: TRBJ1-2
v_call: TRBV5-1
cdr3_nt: TGCGCCAGCAGCTTGGAGATCAGGGGGCTAGGCTACACCTTC
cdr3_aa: CASSLEIRGLGYTF

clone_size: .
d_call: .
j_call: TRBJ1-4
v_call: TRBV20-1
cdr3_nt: TGCAGTGCTAGTCTGGGGGGAACTAATGAAAAACTGCTTTTT
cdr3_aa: CSASLGGTNEKLLF

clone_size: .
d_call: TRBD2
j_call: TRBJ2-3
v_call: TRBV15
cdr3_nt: TGTGCCACCAGCAGATCACTCGGACTAGCGGGAGCGGATACGCAGTATTTT
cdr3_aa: CATSRSLGLAGADTQYF

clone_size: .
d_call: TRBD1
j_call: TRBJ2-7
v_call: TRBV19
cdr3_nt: TGTGCCAGTAGGGAACAGGGGGCCCACTACGAGCAGTACTTC
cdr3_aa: CASREQGAHYEQYF

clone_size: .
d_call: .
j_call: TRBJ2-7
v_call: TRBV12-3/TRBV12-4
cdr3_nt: TGTGCCAGCAGGGACACAGATAACTACGAGCAGTACTTC
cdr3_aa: CASRDTDNYEQYF

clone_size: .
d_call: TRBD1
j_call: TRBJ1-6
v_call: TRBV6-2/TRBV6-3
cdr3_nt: TGTGCCAGCAGTTACGGGACAGCCGTCCCCCACTTT
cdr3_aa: CASSYGTAVPHF

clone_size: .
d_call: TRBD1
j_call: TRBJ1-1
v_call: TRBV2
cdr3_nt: TGTGCCAGCAGGGACAGGGCAATGAACACTGAAGCTTTCTTT
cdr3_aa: CASRDRAMNTEAFF

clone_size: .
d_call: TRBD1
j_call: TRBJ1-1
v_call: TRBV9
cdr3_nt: TGTGCCAGCAGCGTAGGAAGGGACAGGGGGAGCAACACTGAAGCTTTCTTT
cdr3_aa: CASSVGRDRGSNTEAFF

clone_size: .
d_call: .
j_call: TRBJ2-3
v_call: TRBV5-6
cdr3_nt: TGTGCCAGCAGCTCGGGGACTGATGGGGATACGCAGTATTTT
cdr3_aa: CASSSGTDGDTQYF

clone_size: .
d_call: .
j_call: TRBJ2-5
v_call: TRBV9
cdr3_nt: TGTGCCAGCAGCGGTTCACAAGAGACCCAGTACTTC
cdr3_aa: CASSGSQETQYF

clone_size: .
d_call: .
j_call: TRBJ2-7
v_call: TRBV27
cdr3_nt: TGTGCCAGCAGTCCTCCACCAGGGTTTCGCTACGAGCAGTACTTC
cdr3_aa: CASSPPPGFRYEQYF

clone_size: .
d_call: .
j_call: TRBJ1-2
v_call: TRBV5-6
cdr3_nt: TGTGCCAGCAGCTTTATGGGGGATCCGGGACAAGGCGATCGCTATGGCTACACCTTC
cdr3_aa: CASSFMGDPGQGDRYGYTF

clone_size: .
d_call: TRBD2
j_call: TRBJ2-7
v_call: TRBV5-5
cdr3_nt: TGTGCCAGCAGCTTCCGAGCGGGGGGCTACGAGCAGTACTTC
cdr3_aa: CASSFRAGGYEQYF

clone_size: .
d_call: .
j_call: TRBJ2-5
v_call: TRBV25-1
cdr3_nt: TGTGCCAGCAGTGCAAGGACAGCTCAAGAGACCCAGTACTTC
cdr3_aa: CASSARTAQETQYF

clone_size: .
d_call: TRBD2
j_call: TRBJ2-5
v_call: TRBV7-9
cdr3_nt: TGTGCCAGCAGGTTAGCGGGAGATCGACAAGAGACCCAGTACTTC
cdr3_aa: CASRLAGDRQETQYF

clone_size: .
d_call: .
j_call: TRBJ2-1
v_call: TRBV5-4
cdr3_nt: TGTGCCAGCAGAATAGCGGTCTCCTACAATGAGCAGTTCTTC
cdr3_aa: CASRIAVSYNEQFF

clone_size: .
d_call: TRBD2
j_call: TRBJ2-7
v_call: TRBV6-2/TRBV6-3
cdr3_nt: TGTGCCAGCAGTTATGCCCATTCCGGGAGGCGACACGAGCAGTACTTC
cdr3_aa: CASSYAHSGRRHEQYF

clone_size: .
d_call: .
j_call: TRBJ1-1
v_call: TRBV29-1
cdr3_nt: TGCAGCGACGGGGTTCACGGTGAAGCTTTCTTT
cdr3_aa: CSDGVHGEAFF